A single sample gave rise to the 27 T cell receptor beta chains below, sequenced in a study of regulatory T cells in long-lasting Graves disease. Time point in this sample: newly diagnosed GD, antithyroid drugs for less than 3 months. Construction of the TCR library relied on RNA isolated from PBMCs. Through Arm-PCR of CDR3 regions and iRepertoire HTBI primers, TCR beta libraries were built. In TCRdb, the multiplex PCR reads were re-called with MiXCR into one record per CDR3 protein. This table has 400,000 to 500,000 distinct CDR3 sequences, about 14% appearing once. The same data also contributed to another study, on T cells in Graves' hyperthyroidism and ophthalmopathy.

Sequenced here: peripheral blood mononuclear cells (PBMCs), sampled at new diagnosis, from a patient treated with antithyroid drugs. Every receptor here comes from a woman aged 45-65 years with Graves disease.

The chain has TRBV10-3 and TRBJ2-2; possibly TRBD2 for D (5 bases). The V and J ends lost 0 bases and 3 bases respectively, with 17 bases between them. The CDR3 totals 18 residues. The germline V gene has CDR1 ENHRY and CDR2 SYGVKD. The CDR3 region has the DNA TGTGCCATCAGTGAGTCGGAGGCTAGTCCTACTGACACCGGGGAGCTGTTTTTT. Protein: CAISESEASPTDTGELFF.

The table lists this clonotype with many counts. The V call is TRBV2, the J call TRBJ1-4; no firm D call. The germline CDR1 and CDR2 sequences are SNHLY and FYNNEI. The ends were cut back, 3 bases at V and 2 bases at J, with 10 bases in the middle. The CDR3 has 15 amino acids. CDR3: CASSEPGVTNEKLFF. The CDR3, as DNA: TGTGCCAGCAGTGAGCCGGGAGTCACTAATGAAAAACTGTTTTTT.

This chain uses TRBV10-1 with TRBJ2-1; D is perhaps TRBD2 (5 bases). Per germline, CDR1 WNHNN and CDR2 SYGVQD (reference sequence). V lost 0 bases and J lost 8, with 11 bases in between. This CDR3 spans 14 amino acids. DNA for the CDR3: TGCGCCAGCAGTGAGTCGACTCGGCGGGATGAGCAGTTCTTC. Protein: CASSESTRRDEQFF.

At least ten counts were recorded for this clonotype. This rearrangement joins TRBV30 to TRBJ2-1; D not resolved. V gave up 0 bases and J gave up 5 bases, with 14 bases separating them. The CDR3 has 15 residues. Germline loops: CDR1 GTSNPN, CDR2 SVGIG (reference sequence). The CDR3 nucleotides are TGTGCCTGGAGTGTAAAGGGTGGGCGGAACAATGAGCAGTTCTTC. It codes for CAWSVKGGRNNEQFF.

This clonotype was detected ten times or more. The chain carries TRBV3-1 and TRBJ1-5, with D hard to call. The ends were cut back, 0 bases at V and 1 base at J, with 4 bases in the middle. The length of the CDR3 is 14 residues. Germline values: CDR1 LGHDT, CDR2 YNNKEL (reference sequence). This chain's CDR3 is CASSQEGSNQPQHF. CDR3 DNA sequence: TGTGCCAGCAGCCAAGAGGGCAGCAATCAGCCCCAGCATTTT.

Many counts were recorded for this clonotype. The chain carries TRBV27 and TRBJ2-1; TRBD2 agrees at 11 bases. V lost 9 bases, J lost 8 bases, and 12 bases stayed unmatched. The V gene's germline CDR1 is MNHEY and CDR2 SMNVEV (reference sequence). There are 15 residues in the CDR3. The DNA for the CDR3 is TGTGCCAGTCAGTTTGTACTAGCGGGAGTACATGAGCAGTTCTTC. This sequence encodes CASQFVLAGVHEQFF.

This clonotype was found many times. The chain combines TRBV13 with TRBJ2-7; D ambiguous. CDR3 length: 12 residues. The V gene's germline CDR1 is PRHDT and CDR2 FYEKMQ (reference sequence). Trimming stripped 5 bases from V and 5 bases from J, with 10 bases between. CDR3 DNA sequence: TGTGCCAGCAGCGCACACTTAAACGAGCAGTACTTC. Protein: CASSAHLNEQYF.

This clonotype was picked up many times. The rearrangement links TRBV30 to TRBJ1-4; D is unclear. V was shortened by 0 bases and J by 7 bases, with 12 bases between the two germline ends. Germline CDR1 GTSNPN, CDR2 SVGIG (reference sequence). The CDR3 runs to 14 residues. CDR3 nucleotides: TGTGCCTGGAGTGTACAGTCTTCGGTTGAAAAACTGTTTTTT. Translated, it gives CAWSVQSSVEKLFF.

This clonotype was counted many times. The V call is TRBV6-5, the J call TRBJ2-5, with no clear D. The length of the CDR3 is 14 residues. V lost 0 bases to trimming and J lost 4 bases, with 9 bases between them. CDR1 is MNHEY and CDR2 is SVGAGI in the germline V gene. The CDR3 protein is CASSYSYVRETQYF. CDR3 coding DNA: TGTGCCAGCAGTTACTCGTATGTGAGAGAGACCCAGTACTTC.

This clonotype has only one observation. The V gene is TRBV3-1, the J gene TRBJ2-7; 10 bases fit TRBD1. Germline V CDR1 and CDR2: LGHDT, YNNKEL (reference sequence). V was pared by 1 base and J by 7 bases, with 10 bases of the junction left unmatched. The CDR3 runs 16 residues. The CDR3 loop reads CASSQAGTGAFGEQYF. CDR3 nucleotide sequence: TGTGCCAGCAGCCAAGCCGGGACAGGGGCCTTTGGTGAGCAGTACTTC.

The chain has TRBV29-1 and TRBJ2-3; D is perhaps TRBD1 (5 bases). Per germline, CDR1 SQVTM and CDR2 ANQGSEA. Trimming took off 6 bases at V and 1 base at J, with 14 bases between the two ends. The length of the CDR3 is 14 residues. The CDR3 nucleotides are TGCAGCGTCCAGACAGTCGCTGGCACAGATACGCAGTATTTT. Protein product: CSVQTVAGTDTQYF.

This clonotype came up a few times. The junction differs from germline at one of its ends, possibly a read error. The genes are TRBV6-1 and TRBJ2-7; TRBD1 matches at 9 bases. Germline CDR1 reads MNHNS; CDR2 reads SASEGT. The CDR3 runs to 12 residues. CDR3 loop: CASSQDRGERYF. The DNA for the CDR3 is TGTGCCAGCAGCCAGGACAGGGGAGAGCGGTACTTC.

The chain recombines TRBV9 with TRBJ1-1, with 7 bases that match TRBD1. The CDR3 contains 14 residues. V lost 4 bases and J lost 11; bases outside the gene matches: 14. CDR1 and CDR2 (germline): SGDLS, YYNGEE. The CDR3 nucleotides are TGTGCCAGCAGCCCCATTCTGACAGGGTCAAGGGCTTTCTTT. Residues: CASSPILTGSRAFF.

This clonotype was seen many times. The V call is TRBV24-1, the J call TRBJ2-1, with 7 bases that match TRBD2. Germline CDR1 KGHDR, CDR2 SFDVKD. This CDR3 contains 15 residues. Losses at the gene ends were 3 bases for V and 7 bases for J; bases not matched to a gene: 8. The CDR3 loop is CATSDLSREGNEQFF. The CDR3 nucleotides are TGTGCCACCAGTGATCTTTCCAGGGAGGGGAATGAGCAGTTCTTC.

This clonotype was detected ten times or more. The chain uses TRBV30 and TRBJ1-2; D call uncertain. This CDR3 has 12 residues. Germline CDR1 and CDR2: GTSNPN and SVGIG (reference sequence). V lost 4 bases, J lost 8 bases, and 14 bases lay in between. CDR3 in DNA: TGTGCCTGGATCACGGGGAGGAAAGGCTACACCTTC. Its protein is CAWITGRKGYTF. Drawing the rest from reference TRBV30 and TRBJ1-2, the complete variable domain is SQTIHQWPATLVQPVGSPLSLECTVEGTSNPNLYWYRQAAGRGLQLLFYSVGIGQISSEVPQNLSASRPQDRQFILSSKKLLLSDSGFYLCAWITGRKGYTFGSGTRLTVV.

The chain is built from TRBV14 and TRBJ2-7; 7 nucleotides agree with TRBD1. CDR3 length equals 15 residues. CDR1 and CDR2 from the germline V gene are SGHDN and FVKESK. The J segment lost 0 bases and the V segment lost 5 bases, leaving 7 bases of the junction unmatched. This chain's CDR3 is CASSTPGTASYEQYF. The DNA of the CDR3 is TGTGCCAGCAGCACTCCCGGGACAGCCTCCTACGAGCAGTACTTC. Full variable domain (outside the CDR3, taken from reference TRBV14 and TRBJ2-7): EAGVTQFPSHSVIEKGQTVTLRCDPISGHDNLYWYRRVMGKEIKFLLHFVKESKQDESGMPNNRFLAERTGGTYSTLKVQPAELEDSGVYFCASSTPGTASYEQYFGPGTRLTVT.

J is TRBJ2-7 and V is TRBV24-1; 7 bases match TRBD1. This CDR3 contains 13 residues. The trim removed 4 bases at V and 6 bases at J, leaving 5 bases unmatched. CDR1 is KGHDR, CDR2 SFDVKD, per germline. DNA for the CDR3: TGTGCCACCAGTGAGGATCCAGGGGGCGAGCAGTACTTC. Translated, it gives CATSEDPGGEQYF.

The chain couples TRBV5-5 to TRBJ2-7; D gene unclear. V dropped 3 bases and J dropped 5 bases, with 6 bases sitting between them. The CDR3 contains 11 residues. Germline CDR1 and CDR2: SGHKS and YYEKEE (reference sequence). CDR3 loop: CASSSRNEQYF. The CDR3 nucleotides are TGTGCCAGCAGCTCCCGAAACGAGCAGTACTTC.

This clonotype was seen ten or more times. The J gene is TRBJ2-3, the V gene TRBV12-3 or TRBV12-4, with 14 bases aligning to TRBD2. This CDR3 spans 20 amino acids. V dropped 6 bases and J dropped 1; count of bases not matched to a gene: 15. CDR3 sequence (DNA): TGTGCCAGCAGGGCCCCCGGGACTAGCGGGAGTACTCATCGCACAGATACGCAGTATTTT. Its protein product is CASRAPGTSGSTHRTDTQYF.

This clonotype was recorded at least ten times. The V gene is TRBV6-1, the J gene TRBJ2-7; TRBD1 might be the D (6 bases). V lost 5 bases to trimming and J lost 2 bases, with 22 bases between them. The germline gives CDR1 MNHNS, CDR2 SASEGT. This CDR3 comprises 17 residues. CDR3: CASSPTTMAGATYEQYF. In nucleotides, the CDR3 is TGTGCCAGCAGTCCCACGACGATGGCAGGGGCAACCTACGAGCAGTACTTC.

About this clonotype itself: This clone may be a read error of a much larger clone one base away. The chain employs TRBV25-1 and TRBJ1-4; 7 bases line up with TRBD1. The V gene's germline CDR1 is MGHDK and CDR2 SYGVNS. CDR3 length: 16 residues. CDR3 residues: CASSEWDGAGGENLFF. The DNA for the CDR3 is TGTGCCAGCAGTGAATGGGACGGGGCAGGGGGTGAAAACCTGTTTTTT.

This clonotype was counted many times. The chain has TRBV28 and TRBJ2-2; no clear D. The CDR3 consists of 12 residues. Trimming removed 7 bases at V and 7 bases at J, with 10 bases between. CDR1 is MDHEN, CDR2 SYDVKM, per germline. CDR3 protein: CASTHLSGELFF. The DNA of the CDR3 is TGTGCCAGCACCCATTTAAGCGGGGAGCTGTTTTTT. Together with reference TRBV28 and TRBJ2-2, the CDR3 gives the full variable domain: DVKVTQSSRYLVKRTGEKVFLECVQDMDHENMFWYRQDPGLGLRLIYFSYDVKMKEKGDIPEGYSVSREKKERFSLILESASTNQTSMYLCASTHLSGELFFGEGSRLTVL.

This clonotype appeared a few times. A much larger clone differs by one base, so this may be a read error. The chain couples TRBV28 to TRBJ2-7, with D perhaps matching TRBD1 (6 bases). This CDR3 is built from 13 residues. V was trimmed by 3 bases and J by 3 bases, leaving 9 bases between them. The germline gives CDR1 MDHEN, CDR2 SYDVKM. This CDR3 is CASSLVGGYEQYF. The CDR3 DNA is TGTGCCAGCAGTTTGGTAGGGGGCTACGAGCAGTACTTC.

This clonotype was counted many times. The V call is TRBV7-2, the J call TRBJ2-1, with 14 bases that match TRBD2. V shed 5 bases and J 7 bases; nucleotides not matched to a gene: 16. Germline-derived CDR1 and CDR2 are SGHTA and FQGNSA. This CDR3 has 19 amino acids. The CDR3 loop is CASSARSAPGTSGSNEQFF. The CDR3 DNA reads as TGTGCCAGCAGCGCCCGATCCGCACCCGGGACTAGCGGGAGTAATGAGCAGTTCTTC.

In its sample, this clonotype was seen a few times. The V and J genes are TRBV3-1 and TRBJ1-1; TRBD1 aligns across 8 bases. The CDR3 covers 18 residues. With V trimmed by 0 bases and J by 4 bases, 13 bases remained unmatched. The germline V gene has CDR1 LGHDT and CDR2 YNNKEL (reference sequence). The DNA of the CDR3 is TGTGCCAGCAGCCAAGAACGAGGACAGGGCCCACGGGGCACTGAAGCTTTCTTT. Translating gives CASSQERGQGPRGTEAFF.

This clonotype was found many times. The chain uses TRBV28 and TRBJ2-1; weak D call: TRBD2 (7 bases). Germline V CDR1 and CDR2: MDHEN, SYDVKM. There are 15 residues in the CDR3. Trimming stripped 4 bases from V and 2 bases from J, with 12 bases between. The DNA for the CDR3 is TGTGCCAGCAGTTCCAGGGGAGGGGCCTACAATGAGCAGTTCTTC. Its translation: CASSSRGGAYNEQFF.

This clonotype was recorded at least ten times. The CDR3 sequence: CASSYSMPEINYGYTF. In nucleotides, the CDR3 is TGTGCCAGCAGTTACTCTATGCCGGAGATAAACTATGGCTACACCTTC. The chain combines TRBV6-5 with TRBJ1-2; no firm D call. This CDR3 is 16 amino acids long. Germline V CDR1 and CDR2: MNHEY, SVGAGI. Trimming shortened V by 0 bases and J by 2 bases, and 13 bases separated the two germline ends.